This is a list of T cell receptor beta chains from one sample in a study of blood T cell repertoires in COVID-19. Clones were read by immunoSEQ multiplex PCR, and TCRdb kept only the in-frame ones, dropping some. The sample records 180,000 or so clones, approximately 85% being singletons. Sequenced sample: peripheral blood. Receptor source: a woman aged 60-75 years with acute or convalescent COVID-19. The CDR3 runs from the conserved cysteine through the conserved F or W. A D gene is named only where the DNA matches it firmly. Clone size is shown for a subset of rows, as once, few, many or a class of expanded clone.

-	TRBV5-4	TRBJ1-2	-	CASRIDFNYGYTF	TGTGCCAGCCGAATCGACTTTAACTATGGCTACACCTTC
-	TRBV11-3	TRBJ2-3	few	CASSLGQTAAPRDTQYF	TGTGCCAGCAGCTTGGGACAAACCGCCGCCCCAAGGGATACGCAGTATTTT
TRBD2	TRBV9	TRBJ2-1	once	CASSPHVLAGASSYNEQFF	TGTGCCAGCAGCCCTCACGTTCTAGCGGGAGCCTCCTCCTACAATGAGCAGTTCTTC
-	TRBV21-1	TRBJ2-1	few	CASSKRWSQSYNEQFF	TGTGCCAGCAGCAAAAGGTGGAGCCAGTCCTACAATGAGCAGTTCTTC
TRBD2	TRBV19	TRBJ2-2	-	CASSKAGLTGELFF	TGTGCCAGTAGTAAAGCGGGACTCACCGGGGAGCTGTTTTTT
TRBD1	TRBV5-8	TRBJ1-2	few	CASSFRGQPLVGGYTF	TGTGCCAGCAGCTTCAGGGGACAGCCGCTTGTGGGGGGCTACACCTTC
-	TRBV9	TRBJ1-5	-	CASSNTDSNQPQHF	TGTGCCAGCAGCAACACCGATAGCAATCAGCCCCAGCATTTT
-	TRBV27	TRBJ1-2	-	CASGSQGDNYGYTF	TGTGCCAGCGGGTCTCAGGGCGATAACTATGGCTACACCTTC
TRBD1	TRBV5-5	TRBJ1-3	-	CASSFGTGSGNTIYF	TGTGCCAGCAGCTTTGGGACAGGGTCTGGAAACACCATATATTTT
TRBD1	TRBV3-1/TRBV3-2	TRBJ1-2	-	CASVSRTGPNYGYTF	TGTGCCAGCGTGTCCAGGACAGGCCCTAACTATGGCTACACCTTC
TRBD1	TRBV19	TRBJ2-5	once	CASSVGTGAETQYF	TGTGCCAGTAGTGTAGGGACAGGGGCAGAGACCCAGTACTTC
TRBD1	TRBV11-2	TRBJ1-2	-	CASSLDRGPGYTF	TGTGCCAGCAGCTTAGACAGGGGGCCTGGCTACACCTTC
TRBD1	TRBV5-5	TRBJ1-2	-	CASSLSGRGPANYGYTF	TGTGCCAGCAGCTTGTCCGGCAGGGGGCCCGCTAACTATGGCTACACCTTC
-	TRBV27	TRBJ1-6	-	CASSIGQSPSNSPLHF	TGTGCCAGCAGTATCGGACAAAGCCCGAGTAATTCACCCCTCCACTTT
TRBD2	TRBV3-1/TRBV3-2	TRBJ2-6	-	CASSSGLAIGANVLTF	TGTGCCAGCAGCTCGGGACTAGCGATTGGGGCCAACGTCCTGACTTTC
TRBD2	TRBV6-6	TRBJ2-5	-	CASRVAGVETQYF	TGTGCCAGCAGGGTAGCGGGCGTAGAGACCCAGTACTTC
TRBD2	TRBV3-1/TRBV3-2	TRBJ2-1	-	CASSGTSGRAIPYNEQFF	TGTGCCAGCAGCGGAACTAGCGGGAGGGCTATTCCCTACAATGAGCAGTTCTTC
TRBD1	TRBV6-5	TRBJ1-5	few	CASSWTGGGQPQHF	TGTGCCAGCAGTTGGACAGGGGGAGGTCAGCCCCAGCATTTT
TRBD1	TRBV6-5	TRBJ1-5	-	CASRGQGKPQHF	TGTGCCAGCAGGGGACAGGGGAAGCCCCAGCATTTT
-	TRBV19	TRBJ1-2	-	CASTQAGGNYGYTF	TGTGCCAGTACCCAGGCGGGAGGAAACTATGGCTACACCTTC
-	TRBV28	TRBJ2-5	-	CASSLSSGTQYF	TGTGCCAGCAGTTTAAGTTCCGGGACCCAGTACTTC
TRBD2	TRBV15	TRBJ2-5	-	CATSRDDWVTSAQETQYF	TGTGCCACCAGCAGAGACGACTGGGTAACTAGCGCACAAGAGACCCAGTACTTC
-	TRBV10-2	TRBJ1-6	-	CASSEEGEGRSPLHF	TGCGCCAGCAGTGAGGAGGGGGAAGGGCGATCACCCCTCCACTTT
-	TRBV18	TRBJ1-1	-	CASSPGQTNTEAFF	TGTGCCAGCTCACCGGGACAAACGAACACTGAAGCTTTCTTT
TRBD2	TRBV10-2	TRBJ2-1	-	CASSVSLAGGNEQFF	TGCGCCAGCAGTGTATCGCTAGCGGGAGGGAATGAGCAGTTCTTC